Listed below are T cell receptor beta chains from one sample, sequenced in a study of early T cells in non-severe SARS-CoV-2 infection. TCRdb redid the calling of the 5' RACE reads with MiXCR, one entry per CDR3 protein. The repertoire holds tens of thousands of distinct CDR3 sequences, with about 8.4% as singletons. The sequenced sample consisted of whole blood. All receptors derive from an adult who was a healthcare worker with PCR-confirmed SARS-CoV-2 infection or an uninfected control (not recorded which). CDR3s include the opening cysteine and the closing phenylalanine or tryptophan. D genes are given only for firm matches. Expanded clones get a size class; other rows say once, few or many, or leave the size out.

V: TRBV18
J: TRBJ2-7
D: NA
size: NA
DNA: TGTGCCAGCTCACCAAGCGTACAGGTGGCGTACGAGCAGTACTTC
CDR3: CASSPSVQVAYEQYF

V: TRBV6-1
J: TRBJ2-5
D: NA
size: few
DNA: TGTGCCAGCAGTTCAGGGGTAGAAGAGACCCAGTACTTC
CDR3: CASSSGVEETQYF

V: TRBV19
J: TRBJ2-7
D: NA
size: NA
DNA: TGTGCCAATAGCATCAGTCAGGGCTACGAGCAGTACTTC
CDR3: CANSISQGYEQYF

V: TRBV6-6
J: TRBJ2-1
D: NA
size: NA
DNA: TGTGCCAGCAGTTTATCCCTTCACAATGAGCAGTTCTTC
CDR3: CASSLSLHNEQFF

V: TRBV18
J: TRBJ2-1
D: TRBD1
size: NA
DNA: TGTGCCAGCTCCCCTGGACAGGGGGCGAATGAGCAGTTCTTC
CDR3: CASSPGQGANEQFF

V: TRBV5-1
J: TRBJ1-1
D: NA
size: few
DNA: TGCGCCAGCAGCTTGGTGGGGGCCCCTCTCATGAACACTGAAGCTTTCTTT
CDR3: CASSLVGAPLMNTEAFF

V: TRBV7-3
J: TRBJ2-2
D: NA
size: few
DNA: TGTGCCAGCAGCTTAGCGGGGGCCGCGAACACCGGGGAGCTGTTTTTT
CDR3: CASSLAGAANTGELFF

V: TRBV2
J: TRBJ1-1
D: TRBD1
size: many
DNA: TGTGCCAGCAGGCCCGGGACAGAGAACACTGAAGCTTTCTTT
CDR3: CASRPGTENTEAFF

V: TRBV25-1
J: TRBJ1-1
D: NA
size: few
DNA: TGTGCCAGCTTGGGGTATCAGTCTACTGAAGCTTTCTTT
CDR3: CASLGYQSTEAFF

V: TRBV12-3/TRBV12-4
J: TRBJ2-5
D: NA
size: NA
DNA: TGTGCCAGCAGTCCCTCTTGGGGCGGAGAGACCCAGTACTTC
CDR3: CASSPSWGGETQYF

V: TRBV29-1
J: TRBJ1-1
D: NA
size: NA
DNA: TGCAGCGTGGGCCTCACTGAAGCTTTCTTT
CDR3: CSVGLTEAFF

V: TRBV6-1
J: TRBJ1-2
D: NA
size: NA
DNA: TGTGCCAGCAGTATACAGGCAGGCGGCTATGGCTACACCTTC
CDR3: CASSIQAGGYGYTF

V: TRBV19
J: TRBJ2-1
D: NA
size: few
DNA: TGTGCCAGTACCAGCAGAAGCAATGAGCAGTTCTTC
CDR3: CASTSRSNEQFF

V: TRBV28
J: TRBJ1-4
D: NA
size: NA
DNA: TGTGCCAACGGAGTGGGGGAAAAACTGTTTTTT
CDR3: CANGVGEKLFF

V: TRBV20-1
J: TRBJ2-3
D: NA
size: large
DNA: TGCAGTGCTATCCCGTCTGAGGGGAGATCGGCCGCAGATACGCAGTATTTT
CDR3: CSAIPSEGRSAADTQYF

V: TRBV7-2
J: TRBJ2-7
D: TRBD2
size: NA
DNA: TGTGCCAGCAGCTTAGCGCGACTAGCGGGAGACGAGCAGTACTTC
CDR3: CASSLARLAGDEQYF

V: TRBV18
J: TRBJ2-1
D: TRBD2
size: many
DNA: TGTGCCAGCTCACCACCTACTAGCGGGAGGACCCCCTACAATGAGCAGTTCTTC
CDR3: CASSPPTSGRTPYNEQFF

V: TRBV20-1
J: TRBJ1-5
D: NA
size: few
DNA: TGCAGTGCTAGAGACAGGGTGAGGGGGGATCAGCCCCAGCATTTT
CDR3: CSARDRVRGDQPQHF

V: TRBV20-1
J: TRBJ2-1
D: NA
size: NA
DNA: TGCAGTGCTAGAGGACCGGGCCCTGAGAAGTTCTTC
CDR3: CSARGPGPEKFF

V: TRBV7-9
J: TRBJ2-2
D: NA
size: NA
DNA: TGTGCCAGCAAACCTACGAACACCGGGGAGCTGTTTTTT
CDR3: CASKPTNTGELFF

V: TRBV7-9
J: TRBJ1-1
D: NA
size: few
DNA: TGTGCCAGCAGCCTACCCCGGACTCCTGCTTTCTTT
CDR3: CASSLPRTPAFF

V: TRBV29-1
J: TRBJ1-1
D: NA
size: many
DNA: TGCAGCGCTCAACTTACGGAGAATACTGAAGCTTTCTTT
CDR3: CSAQLTENTEAFF

V: TRBV7-9
J: TRBJ2-7
D: NA
size: many
DNA: TGTGCCAGCAGCCGTTTTGGAGAGCAGTACTTC
CDR3: CASSRFGEQYF

V: TRBV5-4
J: TRBJ1-1
D: NA
size: many
DNA: TGTGCCAGCAGCTTGGAGGTCACTGAAGCTTTCTTT
CDR3: CASSLEVTEAFF

V: TRBV5-1
J: TRBJ1-1
D: NA
size: NA
DNA: TGCGCCAGCAGCTTCTCCAGTGAAAATGAAGCTTTCTTT
CDR3: CASSFSSENEAFF

V: TRBV7-3
J: TRBJ2-1
D: NA
size: NA
DNA: TGTGCCAGCAGCACCGGACTAAACAATGAGCAGTTCTTC
CDR3: CASSTGLNNEQFF

V: TRBV7-3
J: TRBJ2-5
D: NA
size: NA
DNA: TGTGCCAGCAGCAGGGAGGAGGCGGGGACCCAGTACTTC
CDR3: CASSREEAGTQYF

V: TRBV11-2
J: TRBJ2-4
D: NA
size: NA
DNA: TGTGCCAGCAGCCTCAGGCCTAGCGTAGACATTCAGTACTTC
CDR3: CASSLRPSVDIQYF

V: TRBV18
J: TRBJ1-1
D: TRBD1
size: many
DNA: TGTGCCAGCTCATCCGGACAGGCCACAGGAGCTTTCTTT
CDR3: CASSSGQATGAFF

V: TRBV28
J: TRBJ2-7
D: NA
size: many
DNA: TGTGCCAGCAGTTTCCTAGCCTCCTACGAGCAGTACTTC
CDR3: CASSFLASYEQYF

V: TRBV7-6
J: TRBJ1-1
D: NA
size: NA
DNA: TGTGCCAGCAGCTTCGGGGGAAGCACTGAAGCTTTCTTT
CDR3: CASSFGGSTEAFF

V: TRBV28
J: TRBJ2-3
D: TRBD2
size: many
DNA: TGTGCCAGCAGTTCTAGACTAGCGGGCCTCACAGATACGCAGTATTTT
CDR3: CASSSRLAGLTDTQYF